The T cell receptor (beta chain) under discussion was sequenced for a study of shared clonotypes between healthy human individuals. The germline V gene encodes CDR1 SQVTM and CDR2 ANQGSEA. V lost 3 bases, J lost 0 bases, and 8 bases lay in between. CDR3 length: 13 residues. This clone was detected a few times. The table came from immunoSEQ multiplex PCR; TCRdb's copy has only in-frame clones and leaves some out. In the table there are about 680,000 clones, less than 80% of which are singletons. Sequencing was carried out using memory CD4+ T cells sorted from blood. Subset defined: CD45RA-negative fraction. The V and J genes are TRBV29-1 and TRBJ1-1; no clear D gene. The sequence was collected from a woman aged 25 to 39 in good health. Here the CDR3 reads CSVELGLNTEAFF. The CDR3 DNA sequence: TGCAGCGTTGAGTTAGGGCTGAACACTGAAGCTTTCTTT.